This T cell receptor beta chain was observed in a study of CXCR3-negative and CXCR3-positive naive CD8 T cells. Broader study findings: Diversity proved comparably high across both naive subsets and much lower in memory CD8+ cells. Naive subsets did not differ in surface CD5, and TRB CDR3 properties served to infer TCR strength.

This clonotype is deemed medium-sized by its frequency. The antigen is unknown. The authors made the TRB cDNA libraries by 5' RACE using UMI labels. TCRdb reanalyzed the 5' RACE reads, giving one entry per CDR3 protein sequence and no DNA. The sample is made up of thousands of distinct CDR3 sequences, and the top ten hold less than 1.5% of it. Phenotypically, naive CD8+ T cells corresponded to CD45RO-CCR7+CD27+CD95-. Sequenced: naive CXCR3- CD8+ T cells from blood. Documented subset: CD45RO-CCR7+CD27+CD95- naive CD8+ T cells lacking CXCR3 (TNR3-). The receptor's source is a human donor in good health. Some clones in this sample may be carry-over from other donors' samples.

CDR3 sequence: CASSQDSSGSYNEQFF. The V gene is TRBV4-1, the J gene TRBJ2-1; the D call from TCRdb, TRBD2, cannot be confirmed without DNA. The CDR3 loop spans 16 amino acids. Germline-derived CDR1 and CDR2 are MGHRA and YSYEKL.